The following is a T cell receptor beta chain sequence with its context. One end of the junction does not line up with germline, which may come from a read error. This entry comes from a study of T cells in Graves' hyperthyroidism and ophthalmopathy. The CDR3 contains 16 residues. Germline V gene lookup returns CDR1 SSHAT and CDR2 FNYEAQ (reference sequence). RNA transcripts were the template for amplifying TCR beta CDR3 regions. Using the HTBI primer set, a first-round RT-PCR was run on the TCR CDR3. TCRdb redid the calling of the multiplex PCR reads with MiXCR, one entry per CDR3 protein. This sample has 690,000 or so distinct CDR3 sequences; over 15% occur once, and the top ten carry 16%. Newly diagnosed hyperthyroidism patients aged 18 to 65 years had disease lasting under 2 months.

The chain joins TRBV7-7 to TRBJ2-2; 10 bases fit TRBD1. Sequencing input: blood. This TCR came from a woman in her fifties or sixties with Graves' hyperthyroidism that later progressed to Graves' ophthalmopathy. The CDR3 region is CASSPFVDRGTGELFF. CDR3 bases: TGTGCTAGCAGCCCCTTCGTGGACAGGGGGACCGGGGAGCTGTTTTTT.